The present T cell receptor beta chain was sequenced within a study of T cells in Graves' hyperthyroidism and ophthalmopathy. V lost 5 bases and J lost 11, with 15 bases in between. Germline CDR1 and CDR2: MNHNS and SASEGT. The CDR3 spans 12 residues. From RNA transcripts, TCR beta CDR3 regions were amplified. Carried out on the TCR CDR3, a first-round RT-PCR used the HTBI primer set. TCRdb fed the multiplex PCR reads into MiXCR, producing one record per CDR3 protein. The sample lists roughly 400,000 distinct CDR3 sequences; roughly an eighth were seen once. The TCR originated in a man in his forties or fifties with Graves' ophthalmopathy. The specimen was blood. The rearrangement joins TRBV6-1 to TRBJ1-1, with a possible D match to TRBD1 (5 bases). CDR3: CASSPDSRDAFF. Written as DNA, the CDR3 is TGTGCCAGCAGTCCGGACTCACGGGACGCTTTCTTT.